The 31 T cell receptor beta chains given below trace back to one sample, sequenced in a study of shared clonotypes between healthy human individuals. Sequencing used immunoSEQ multiplex PCR; TCRdb keeps in-frame clones, though not all of them. The sample includes approximately 350,000 clones, around 96% of them seen just once. Sequenced material: memory CD8+ T cells sorted from blood. As for subset: CD45RO+ cells pooled with CCR7-negative TemRA cells. These receptors originate from a man aged 25 to 40 in good health.

The genes are TRBV19 and TRBJ2-1; D is possibly TRBD2 (6 bases). From germline, CDR1 is LNHDA and CDR2 SQIVND (reference sequence). The CDR3 is 15 residues long. V was trimmed by 7 bases and J by 1 base, leaving 14 bases between them. DNA of the CDR3: TGTGCCAGTAACCGCGGGACTCCTTCCTACAATGAGCAGTTCTTC. It encodes CASNRGTPSYNEQFF.

The chain is built from TRBV29-1 and TRBJ1-3; maybe TRBD1 (6 bases). Germline-derived CDR1 and CDR2 are SQVTM and ANQGSEA. Trimming cost V 4 bases and J 0 bases, with 7 bases left between them. The CDR3 covers 13 residues. DNA for the CDR3: TGCAGCGTTGGGACAGACTCTGGAAACACCATATATTTT. Its translation: CSVGTDSGNTIYF.

Note on this clone: Other DNA sequences in this sample translate to the same CDR3. This chain joins TRBV7-9 and TRBJ2-5; D is unresolved. Per the germline V gene, CDR1 is SEHNR and CDR2 is FQNEAQ (reference sequence). This CDR3 region has 14 residues. Trimming stripped 1 base from V and 4 bases from J, with 10 bases between. The CDR3 is CASSLVGSGETQYF. In nucleotides, the CDR3 is TGTGCCAGCAGCTTAGTGGGGTCGGGAGAGACCCAGTACTTC.

This clone was found a few times. This chain joins TRBV30 and TRBJ1-1, with a possible D match to TRBD1 (6 bases). The V and J ends lost 2 bases and 5 bases respectively, with 12 bases between them. CDR1 is GTSNPN and CDR2 is SVGIG in the germline V gene (reference sequence). This CDR3 comprises 13 residues. CDR3 coding DNA: TGTGCCTGGAGTAAGCAGGGGAGAACTGAAGCTTTCTTT. Amino acids: CAWSKQGRTEAFF.

The CDR3 loop is CASSISSGRDEQYF. The CDR3, as DNA: TGTGCCAGTAGTATATCTAGCGGGAGGGACGAGCAGTACTTC. The rearrangement joins TRBV19 to TRBJ2-7, with 12 nucleotides matching TRBD2. The CDR3 consists of 14 residues. Trimming at V came to 2 bases and at J to 5 bases, leaving 1 base not matched to a gene. Germline V gene sequence: CDR1 LNHDA, CDR2 SQIVND (reference sequence).

The chain uses TRBV16 and TRBJ2-7; 10 nucleotides align to TRBD2. V dropped 4 bases and J dropped 5; count of bases not matched to a gene: 11. This CDR3 spans 16 amino acids. CDR1 is KGHSY, CDR2 FQNENV, per germline. This chain's CDR3 is CASSRPTSGNRNEQYF. The CDR3 DNA reads TGTGCCAGCAGCCGCCCTACTAGCGGGAATAGGAACGAGCAGTACTTC.

The rearrangement joins TRBV7-6 to TRBJ2-7; TRBD2 aligns across 9 bases. Germline V gene sequence: CDR1 SGHVS, CDR2 FNYEAQ. V lost 5 bases and J lost 1; bases outside the gene matches: 6. The CDR3 extends over 15 amino acids. CDR3 coding DNA: TGTGCCAGCAGCCTGCTAGCGGGATCGTCCTACGAGCAGTACTTC. It yields the protein CASSLLAGSSYEQYF.

As regards this clone: The junction shows a germline mismatch at one end, possibly a read error. This chain links TRBV7-7 with TRBJ1-2; D uncertain. The CDR3 has 13 residues. Germline CDR1 and CDR2: SSHAT and FNYEAQ (reference sequence). CDR3 residues: CASSLEGGLGYTF. Written as DNA, the CDR3 is TGTGCTAGCAGCTTGGAGGGCGGGCTCGGCTACACCTTC.

This chain connects TRBV28 to TRBJ2-1, with no clear D. Germline-derived CDR1 and CDR2 are MDHEN and SYDVKM. CDR3 length: 13 residues. V lost 2 bases, J lost 8 bases, and 10 bases lay in between. The CDR3 nucleotides are TGTGCCAGCAGTTTAAATTCCCGGTATGAGCAGTTCTTC. This gives the protein CASSLNSRYEQFF.

CDR3 residues: CASRIPGETQYF. As DNA, the CDR3 is TGTGCCAGCAGAATCCCTGGTGAGACCCAGTACTTC. The rearrangement joins TRBV7-9 to TRBJ2-5; D remains unclear. The CDR3 length is 12 residues. Germline CDR1 and CDR2: SEHNR and FQNEAQ (reference sequence). V was clipped by 6 bases and J by 5 bases, with 10 bases between them. Full variable domain (rest looked up from reference TRBV7-9 and TRBJ2-5): DTGVSQNPRHKITKRGQNVTFRCDPISEHNRLYWYRQTLGQGPEFLTYFQNEAQLEKSRLLSDRFSAERPKGSFSTLEIQRTEQGDSAMYLCASRIPGETQYFGPGTRLLVL.

The rearrangement links TRBV5-1 to TRBJ1-1; no clear D gene. Germline CDR1 SGHRS, CDR2 YFSETQ. The CDR3 is 13 amino acids. Trimming stripped 7 bases from V and 0 bases from J, with 10 bases between. For the CDR3, the DNA is TGCGCCAGCGCAGCCCAGCTGAACACTGAAGCTTTCTTT. This sequence encodes CASAAQLNTEAFF.

This clone was detected only a few times. This chain uses TRBV19 with TRBJ2-7; a weak D match, TRBD1 (5 bases). Trimming removed 7 bases from V and 2 bases from J, with 18 bases in between. The CDR3 length is 15 residues. The germline CDR1 and CDR2 sequences are LNHDA and SQIVND (reference sequence). CDR3 nucleotide sequence: TGTGCCAGTAAGGCCCCGAGCAGGGAAGCCTACGAGCAGTACTTC. It yields the protein CASKAPSREAYEQYF.

The rearrangement uses TRBV10-2 and TRBJ2-1; unclear D gene. The CDR3 is made up of 11 amino acids. Germline-derived CDR1 and CDR2 are WSHSY and SAAADI. V was clipped by 2 bases and J by 8 bases, with 4 bases between them. The DNA of the CDR3 is TGCGCCAGCAGTGAGATCTATGAGCAGTTCTTC. Amino acids: CASSEIYEQFF.

This clone was seen a single time. This chain connects TRBV28 to TRBJ2-1; 8 nucleotides match TRBD2. Trimming took 2 bases from V and 0 from J; bases not matched to a gene: 18. The germline gives CDR1 MDHEN, CDR2 SYDVKM. This CDR3 is built from 21 residues. The CDR3 is CASSLPHGGGGGRDSYNEQFF. The CDR3 DNA follows: TGTGCCAGCAGTTTACCTCACGGGGGAGGCGGGGGGAGGGACTCCTACAATGAGCAGTTCTTC.

V is TRBV6-5 and J is TRBJ2-7; 9 positions match TRBD1. Germline V gene data show CDR1 as MNHEY and CDR2 as SVGAGI. The CDR3 has 15 amino acids. J lost 3 bases, V lost 6 bases, and 9 bases had no gene match. This CDR3 is CASRRGRDRVYEQYF. In nucleotides, the CDR3 is TGTGCCAGCAGACGGGGCCGGGACAGGGTCTACGAGCAGTACTTC.

The chain has TRBV5-4 and TRBJ2-7, with TRBD1 as a possible D gene (5 bases). Germline V CDR1 and CDR2: SGHNT, YYREEE (reference sequence). The CDR3 loop spans 13 amino acids. Trimming shortened V by 6 bases and J by 1 base, and 11 bases separated the two germline ends. CDR3 residues: CASNPTDSYEQYF. For the CDR3, the DNA is TGTGCCAGCAACCCGACAGATTCCTACGAGCAGTACTTC. The complete variable domain, with remaining parts taken from reference TRBV5-4 and TRBJ2-7, reads ETGVTQSPTHLIKTRGQQVTLRCSSQSGHNTVSWYQQALGQGPQFIFQYYREEENGRGNFPPRFSGLQFPNYSSELNVNALELDDSALYLCASNPTDSYEQYFGPGTRLTVT.

The rearrangement joins TRBV7-9 to TRBJ2-7; D gene ambiguous. CDR3 length: 13 amino acids. V was trimmed by 5 bases and J by 3 bases, leaving 11 bases between them. Per the germline V gene, CDR1 is SEHNR and CDR2 is FQNEAQ (reference sequence). Here the CDR3 reads CASSQLGFYEQYF. CDR3 sequence (DNA): TGTGCCAGCAGCCAGCTAGGATTCTACGAGCAGTACTTC.

This chain connects TRBV9 to TRBJ1-2, with 12 bases that match TRBD1. Germline CDR1 is SGDLS and CDR2 is YYNGEE. Germline trimming cut 0 bases from V and 6 bases from J; bases unmatched to any gene: 9. CDR3 size: 17 residues. Written as DNA, the CDR3 is TGTGCCAGCAGCGTAGGATGGGACAGGGGGCGAGTTGATGGCTACACCTTC. Its protein is CASSVGWDRGRVDGYTF.

The chain carries TRBV16 and TRBJ1-1, with 10 bases identical to TRBD1. The V segment lost 2 bases and the J segment 4 bases; nucleotides outside the gene matches: 1. CDR1 is KGHSY, CDR2 FQNENV, per germline. The CDR3 covers 14 residues. In DNA, the CDR3 is TGTGCCAGCAGCCAAAGACAGGGGGCCACTGAAGCTTTCTTT. Protein product: CASSQRQGATEAFF.

The V call is TRBV2, the J call TRBJ1-6, with a possible D match to TRBD1 (5 bases). The CDR3 covers 15 residues. CDR1 SNHLY and CDR2 FYNNEI come from the germline V gene. The V end was cut by 1 base, the J end by 8 bases, with 12 bases between. The CDR3 loop is CASSEDRGFDSPLHF. The CDR3 DNA reads TGTGCCAGCAGTGAAGACCGGGGGTTCGATTCACCCCTCCACTTT.

The rearrangement joins TRBV28 to TRBJ1-1, with no clear D. The germline V gene has CDR1 MDHEN and CDR2 SYDVKM. The ends were cut back, 2 bases at V and 4 bases at J, with 8 bases in the middle. This CDR3 comprises 13 residues. The CDR3, as DNA: TGTGCCAGCAGTTTAGCGGTGGTCACTGAAGCTTTCTTT. Amino acids: CASSLAVVTEAFF.

CDR3 region: CASSLSGSRSSYNEQFF. The CDR3 DNA reads as TGTGCCAGCAGTTTATCGGGGTCCAGGAGCTCCTACAATGAGCAGTTCTTC. The V call is TRBV27, the J call TRBJ2-1; D is undetermined. The CDR3 loop spans 17 amino acids. V lost 0 bases to trimming and J lost 0 bases, with 12 bases between them. CDR1 and CDR2 from the germline V gene are MNHEY and SMNVEV (reference sequence).

The V call is TRBV28, the J call TRBJ2-1, with a possible D match to TRBD1 (6 bases). CDR3 length equals 12 residues. Germline V gene lookup returns CDR1 MDHEN and CDR2 SYDVKM. Trimming stripped 3 bases from V and 8 bases from J, with 8 bases between. In nucleotides, the CDR3 is TGTGCCAGCAGTTTTTCAGGGGATGAGCAGTTCTTC. Translation gives CASSFSGDEQFF.

The chain has TRBV11-2 and TRBJ2-1; TRBD2 aligns across 10 bases. J gave up 0 bases and V 5 bases, and 4 bases lay outside the gene matches. Germline V gives CDR1 SGHAT, CDR2 FQNNGV. This CDR3 region has 16 residues. This CDR3 reads CASSPLAGTSYNEQFF. CDR3 nucleotide sequence: TGTGCCAGCAGCCCACTAGCGGGGACCTCCTACAATGAGCAGTTCTTC.

In DNA, the CDR3 is TGTGCCATCAAGGGTGGAAGCACCGGGGAGCTGTTTTTT. Protein product: CAIKGGSTGELFF. The rearrangement uses TRBV10-3 and TRBJ2-2, with no clear D. The CDR3 is made up of 13 amino acids. CDR1 and CDR2 (germline): ENHRY, SYGVKD. Trimming pared 7 bases from V and 4 bases from J, leaving 10 bases between.

The chain joins TRBV28 to TRBJ2-1; TRBD2 matches 13 bases. CDR1 and CDR2 from the germline V gene are MDHEN and SYDVKM. Trimming at V came to 5 bases and at J to 2 bases, leaving 3 bases not matched to a gene. The CDR3 extends over 16 amino acids. The CDR3 spells CASSNGLAGAYNEQFF. The DNA of the CDR3 is TGTGCCAGCAGTAACGGACTAGCGGGAGCCTACAATGAGCAGTTCTTC.

The chain has TRBV27 and TRBJ2-1; 11 bases are shared with TRBD2. Unmatched junction bases numbered 10, after V lost 7 bases and J lost 8 bases. CDR1 MNHEY and CDR2 SMNVEV come from the germline V gene (reference sequence). The CDR3 length is 15 residues. This CDR3 is CASTRSGRAFDEQFF. The DNA of the CDR3 is TGTGCCAGCACCCGTAGCGGGAGGGCCTTCGATGAGCAGTTCTTC.

V is TRBV30 and J is TRBJ1-1, with D uncertain. The length of the CDR3 is 13 residues. CDR1 and CDR2 from the germline V gene are GTSNPN and SVGIG (reference sequence). Trimming took 3 bases from V and 0 from J, leaving 8 bases between them. The CDR3, as DNA: TGTGCCTGGAGGGCGAGTCTGAACACTGAAGCTTTCTTT. Translation: CAWRASLNTEAFF.

The CDR3 is CASSPDGYGYTF. For the CDR3, the DNA is TGCGCCAGCAGCCCGGATGGCTATGGCTACACCTTC. J is TRBJ1-2 and V is TRBV5-1, with no clear D. Germline V lookup: CDR1 SGHRS, CDR2 YFSETQ. The CDR3 is 12 amino acids. V lost 4 bases to trimming and J lost 4 bases, with 8 bases between them.

The chain uses TRBV6-5 and TRBJ2-1; TRBD2 matches at 9 bases. Unmatched junction bases numbered 4, after V lost 7 bases and J lost 0 bases. CDR3 length: 15 residues. Germline CDR1 and CDR2: MNHEY and SVGAGI. The CDR3 DNA sequence: TGTGCCAGCAAACCACTAGCGGGCTCCTACAATGAGCAGTTCTTC. Encoded protein: CASKPLAGSYNEQFF.

This rearrangement joins TRBV11-3 to TRBJ2-1; 11 nucleotides line up with TRBD2. Trimming removed 6 bases from V and 7 bases from J; junction bases left unmatched: 11. CDR3 length: 16 residues. Looked up from germline, CDR1 is SGHNT and CDR2 is YENEEA. CDR3 DNA: TGTGCCAGCAGTCAGACCCTAGCGGGAGGATCTAATGAGCAGTTCTTC. Residues: CASSQTLAGGSNEQFF.